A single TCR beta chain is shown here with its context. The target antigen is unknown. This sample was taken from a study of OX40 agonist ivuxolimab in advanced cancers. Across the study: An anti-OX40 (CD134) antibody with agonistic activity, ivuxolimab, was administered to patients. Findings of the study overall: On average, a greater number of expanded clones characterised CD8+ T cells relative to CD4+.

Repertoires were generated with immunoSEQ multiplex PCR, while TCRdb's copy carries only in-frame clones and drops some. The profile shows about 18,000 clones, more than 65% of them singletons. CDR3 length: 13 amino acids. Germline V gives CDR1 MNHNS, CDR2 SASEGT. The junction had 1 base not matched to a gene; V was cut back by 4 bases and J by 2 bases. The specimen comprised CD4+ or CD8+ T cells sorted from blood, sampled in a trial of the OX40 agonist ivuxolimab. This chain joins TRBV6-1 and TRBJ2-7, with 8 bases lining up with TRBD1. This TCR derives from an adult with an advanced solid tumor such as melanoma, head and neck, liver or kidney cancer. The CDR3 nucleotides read TGTGCCAGCAGTGCCAGGGGGCCCTACGAGCAGTACTTC. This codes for CASSARGPYEQYF.